The clone carrying this T cell receptor beta chain was counted between two and nine times. Its antigen is as yet unknown. Genomic DNA constituted the template upon which TCR beta VDJ and CDR3 profiling was performed. A single record per CDR3 protein comes from TCRdb applying MiXCR to the reads. The data hold 260,000 or so distinct CDR3 sequences, with around half observed a single time. This sample stems from a study of CD8+CD57+ T cells in acquired aplastic anemia. Study-wide context: Recorded DNA amounts for sorted CD4+ and CD8+ cells had an average of around 3.4 ug.

Study-wide results and limits: Patients and controls shared some 29 CD8+ CDR3 sequences, which appeared highly expressed in patients and within their immunodominant clones.

Selection for sequencing was limited to patients who had shown CD8+CD57+ cell expansion by flow cytometry. Therapy had not been given to patients before blood sampling. The germline V gene encodes CDR1 MNHEY and CDR2 SVGAGI. V lost 3 bases and J 6 bases, leaving 18 bases between the germline ends. CDR3 length: 16 amino acids. The origin of this receptor is a human donor with aplastic anemia. The rearrangement uses TRBV6-5 and TRBJ2-1, with D possibly matching TRBD2 (6 bases). Sequenced input: sorted CD4+, CD8+, or CD8+CD57+ T cells (not recorded which) from PBMCs. DNA of the CDR3: TGTGCCAGCAGTTATGGGGCGGGGTTTCTTGCCAATGAGCAGTTCTTC. As protein: CASSYGAGFLANEQFF.